This T cell receptor beta chain was observed in a study of cytomegalovirus exposure and HLA in healthy donors. Per the germline V gene, CDR1 is MDHEN and CDR2 is SYDVKM. V was shortened by 3 bases and J by 0 bases, with 9 bases between the two germline ends. This CDR3 has 14 amino acids. The PCR contained 60 Vbeta and 13 Jbeta primers. Generated by immunoSEQ multiplex PCR, the TCRdb table keeps only in-frame clones and is missing some. Of 90,000 to 95,000 clones in the sample, just under 80% were seen once. The rearrangement uses TRBV28 and TRBJ2-7, with D perhaps matching TRBD2 (5 bases). The material sequenced was PBMCs. The clonotype comes from a male donor in good health and CMV-seropositive. CDR3 residues: CASSLMAGSYEQYF. The CDR3 DNA sequence: TGTGCCAGCAGTTTGATGGCGGGCTCCTACGAGCAGTACTTC.